Listed below are T cell receptor beta chains from one sample, sequenced in a study of cytomegalovirus exposure and HLA in healthy donors. TCRdb's copy holds only in-frame clones and misses some; the assay was immunoSEQ multiplex PCR. The sample contains 170,000 or so clones, roughly three quarters of which appear only once. Material: PBMCs. The receptors here all came from a woman aged 45-59 years in good health and CMV-seropositive. Both conserved end residues are part of each CDR3. A D gene is named only where the DNA matches it firmly. Clone size is shown for a subset of rows, as once, few, many or a class of expanded clone.

J gene | clone size | D gene | V gene | CDR3 protein | CDR3 DNA
TRBJ2-7 | NA | TRBD2 | TRBV10-2 | CASSDPQLAGGSYEQYF | TGCGCCAGCAGTGACCCACAACTAGCGGGGGGTTCCTACGAGCAGTACTTC
TRBJ1-5 | NA | NA | TRBV4-2 | CASSLEEGQPQHF | TGTGCCAGCAGCCTAGAGGAGGGGCAGCCCCAGCATTTT
TRBJ1-4 | NA | NA | TRBV9 | CASSTSGTTNEKLFF | TGTGCCAGCAGTACAAGCGGGACAACTAATGAAAAACTGTTTTTT
TRBJ2-2 | NA | NA | TRBV19 | CASSSTDYAGELFF | TGTGCCAGTAGTTCGACAGATTACGCCGGGGAGCTGTTTTTT
TRBJ2-7 | NA | TRBD1 | TRBV11-2 | CASSSAPGQGIEQYF | TGTGCCAGCAGCTCAGCCCCGGGACAGGGCATCGAGCAGTACTTC
TRBJ1-2 | NA | NA | TRBV19 | CASSIDLWQEQDYGYTF | TGTGCCAGTAGTATCGATCTCTGGCAGGAACAGGACTATGGCTACACCTTC
TRBJ1-5 | few | NA | TRBV4-1 | CASSQGGTSNQPQHF | TGCGCCAGCAGCCAAGGCGGAACGAGCAATCAGCCCCAGCATTTT
TRBJ1-3 | NA | TRBD1 | TRBV29-1 | CSAGQGPGNTIYF | TGCAGCGCTGGACAGGGCCCTGGAAACACCATATATTTT
TRBJ1-6 | few | NA | TRBV6-1 | CASSEVEPRPLHF | TGTGCCAGCAGTGAAGTCGAGCCCCGGCCCCTCCACTTT
TRBJ1-1 | NA | TRBD1 | TRBV2 | CASSGQGIAEAFF | TGTGCCAGCAGTGGACAGGGGATAGCTGAAGCTTTCTTT
TRBJ2-5 | few | NA | TRBV4-1 | CASSPTLTGNKETQYF | TGCGCCAGCAGCCCTACCTTGACGGGGAATAAAGAGACCCAGTACTTC
TRBJ1-2 | NA | NA | TRBV29-1 | CSVEDGRWYGYTF | TGCAGCGTTGAAGATGGCAGGTGGTATGGCTACACCTTC
TRBJ1-1 | NA | NA | TRBV18 | CASSPLTGNTEAFF | TGTGCCAGCTCACCGCTAACAGGGAATACTGAAGCTTTCTTT
TRBJ2-1 | NA | NA | TRBV16 | CASSQSQARGRFF | TGTGCCAGCAGCCAATCGCAGGCTAGGGGCAGGTTCTTC
TRBJ2-1 | NA | TRBD2 | TRBV15 | CATSRASGGYNEQFF | TGTGCCACCAGCAGAGCTAGCGGGGGTTACAATGAGCAGTTCTTC
TRBJ2-3 | NA | NA | TRBV11-3 | CASSLGNRPDTQYF | TGTGCCAGCAGCTTAGGGAACAGGCCAGATACGCAGTATTTT
TRBJ2-5 | NA | TRBD1 | TRBV7-2 | CASSMDRRQETQYF | TGTGCCAGCAGCATGGACAGGCGACAAGAGACCCAGTACTTC
TRBJ1-2 | NA | NA | TRBV11-2 | CASSLLGAQVGGYTF | TGTGCCAGCAGCTTATTGGGGGCGCAAGTTGGTGGCTACACCTTC
TRBJ1-2 | NA | NA | TRBV7-2 | CASTTGGQGGYTF | TGTGCCAGCACCACAGGAGGGCAGGGCGGCTACACCTTC
TRBJ1-1 | NA | NA | TRBV7-9 | CASSLAAGTEAFF | TGTGCCAGCAGCTTAGCGGCGGGTACTGAAGCTTTCTTT
TRBJ1-1 | NA | NA | TRBV5-1 | CASSLGGDTEAFF | TGCGCCAGCAGCTTAGGAGGGGACACTGAAGCTTTCTTT